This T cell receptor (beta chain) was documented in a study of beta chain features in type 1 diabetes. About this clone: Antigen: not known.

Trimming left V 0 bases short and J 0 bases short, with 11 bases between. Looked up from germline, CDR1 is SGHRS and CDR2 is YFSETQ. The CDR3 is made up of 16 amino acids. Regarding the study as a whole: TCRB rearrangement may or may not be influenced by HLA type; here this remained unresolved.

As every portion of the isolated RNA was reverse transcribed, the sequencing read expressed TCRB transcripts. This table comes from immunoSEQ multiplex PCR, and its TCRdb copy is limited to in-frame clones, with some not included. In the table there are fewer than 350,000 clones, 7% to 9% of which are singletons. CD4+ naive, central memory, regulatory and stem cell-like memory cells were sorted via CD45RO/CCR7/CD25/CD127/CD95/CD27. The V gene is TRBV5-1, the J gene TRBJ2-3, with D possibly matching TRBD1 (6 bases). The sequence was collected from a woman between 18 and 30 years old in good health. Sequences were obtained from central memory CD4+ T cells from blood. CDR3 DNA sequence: TGCGCCAGCAGCTTGGTGGCAGGGGAAAGCACAGATACGCAGTATTTT. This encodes CASSLVAGESTDTQYF. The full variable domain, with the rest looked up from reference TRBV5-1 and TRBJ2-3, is KAGVTQTPRYLIKTRGQQVTLSCSPISGHRSVSWYQQTPGQGLQFLFEYFSETQRNKGNFPGRFSGRQFSNSRSEMNVSTLELGDSALYLCASSLVAGESTDTQYFGPGTRLTVL.